The clone carrying this T cell receptor (beta chain) was observed a few times. Its antigen is still unknown. The CDR3 has 14 residues. V lost 4 bases and J lost 1, with 10 bases in between. TCRdb itself ran the 5' RACE reads through MiXCR, one entry per CDR3 protein. The table has around 200,000 distinct CDR3 sequences, about 18% seen once. This entry belongs to a study of T-cell memory formation after mild COVID-19. General study findings and limits: Nothing confirmed that second-wave clones peaking on day 37 were specific for SARS-CoV-2. Most CD4+ clones that shrank were in CM and EM, while CD8+ ones turned up in EMRA.

This TCR was sampled from a man aged 18 to 30 who had mild COVID-19 (a few samples of this study predate the infection). Cell type and time point are not known. The material sequenced was PBMCs or a T cell subset sorted from them (not recorded which). The chain carries TRBV12-3 or TRBV12-4 and TRBJ2-5; D is possibly TRBD2 (6 bases). CDR3 in DNA: TGTGCCAGCAGTTATAGCGGCAGCCAAGAGACCCAGTACTTC. This sequence encodes CASSYSGSQETQYF.